What follows are 24 T cell receptor beta chains derived from one specimen sequenced in a study of identical twins. MiXCR, applied by TCRdb to the 5' RACE reads, yields one record per CDR3 protein. The profile covers 400,000 to 500,000 distinct CDR3 sequences, with around a sixth appearing a single time and approximately 12% taken by the ten largest. Sequencing was performed on naive T cells sorted from blood. These receptors were collected from a man in his fifties in good health.

The chain recombines TRBV10-3 with TRBJ2-1, with D tentatively TRBD2 (6 bases). The CDR3 is 14 amino acids. Per germline, CDR1 ENHRY and CDR2 SYGVKD. Trimming left V 7 bases short and J 1 base short, with 11 bases between. The chain's CDR3 is CAIKSAGSYNEQFF. The CDR3 DNA reads TGTGCCATCAAGAGCGCGGGGTCCTACAATGAGCAGTTCTTC.

This clonotype has ten or more counts. V usage is TRBV6-2 or TRBV6-3 and J usage is TRBJ2-7, with 10 bases fitting TRBD2. Germline-derived CDR1 and CDR2 are MNHEY and SVGEGT. Trimming cost V 10 bases and J 7 bases; bases outside gene matches: 10. The CDR3 has 13 amino acids. In nucleotides, the CDR3 is TGTGCCATCAAACCGGGACTAGCGAAGGAGCAGTACTTC. Translated, it gives CAIKPGLAKEQYF.

In its sample, this clonotype was seen many times. This rearrangement joins TRBV28 to TRBJ1-5; possibly TRBD1 for D (5 bases). The CDR3 has 16 amino acids. In germline, CDR1 is MDHEN, CDR2 SYDVKM. The V gene lost 7 bases and the J gene lost 4 bases, with 20 bases spanning the gap. The CDR3 nucleotides are TGTGCCAGCATTCGGCAGGGCGGATTAGGAAATCAGCCCCAGCATTTT. Protein product: CASIRQGGLGNQPQHF.

The rearrangement uses TRBV7-6 and TRBJ2-2; no definite D call. V was cut by 5 bases and J by 6 bases, with 13 bases left in between. Germline assignment: CDR1 SGHVS and CDR2 FNYEAQ. CDR3 size: 14 residues. DNA for the CDR3: TGTGCCAGCAGCCCAGATCGGGTCCCCGGGGAGCTGTTTTTT. Its protein is CASSPDRVPGELFF.

This clonotype was picked up a small number of times. The CDR3 nucleotides read TGTGCCAGCAGCTTATCCGGAGGGTGGGAAGAGACCCAGTACTTC. This translates into CASSLSGGWEETQYF. The J gene is TRBJ2-5, the V gene TRBV7-9, with D possibly matching TRBD2 (6 bases). The CDR3 has 15 amino acids. From germline, CDR1 is SEHNR and CDR2 FQNEAQ (reference sequence). Trimming pared 2 bases from V and 3 bases from J, leaving 13 bases between.

The V and J genes are TRBV20-1 and TRBJ2-3, with 10 bases lining up with TRBD2. The CDR3 covers 15 residues. CDR1 and CDR2 from the germline V gene are DFQATT and SNEGSKA (reference sequence). Unmatched junction bases numbered 8, after V lost 4 bases and J lost 4 bases. The CDR3 DNA reads as TGCAGTGCTATTCCCCTAGCGGGAGTCCCAGATACGCAGTATTTT. Protein product: CSAIPLAGVPDTQYF.

This clonotype was seen repeatedly, ten times or more. The CDR3 DNA reads TGTGCCAGCAGACGTGGCTGGGAGAAGGGACAGGTATACAATGAGCAGTTCTTC. Its protein product is CASRRGWEKGQVYNEQFF. This chain links TRBV6-1 with TRBJ2-1; 8 bases line up with TRBD1. J was trimmed by 4 bases and V by 6 bases; bases with no gene match: 17. Germline V gene data show CDR1 as MNHNS and CDR2 as SASEGT. The CDR3 is 18 amino acids.

A few counts support this clonotype. The gene calls are TRBV5-5 and TRBJ2-7; D could derive from TRBD1 or TRBD2 (5 bases each). The CDR3 consists of 15 residues. Germline V gives CDR1 SGHKS, CDR2 YYEKEE (reference sequence). Trimming removed 0 bases from V and 4 bases from J, with 14 bases in between. This chain's CDR3 is CASSLEFGTAYEQYF. The CDR3 DNA sequence: TGTGCCAGCAGCTTGGAATTCGGGACGGCTTACGAGCAGTACTTC.

In its sample, this clonotype was seen a few times. As DNA, the CDR3 is TGTGCCAGCACCAGATTTGGGACAGGGGACCACGAGCAGTACTTC. Encoded protein: CASTRFGTGDHEQYF. This chain joins TRBV28 and TRBJ2-7; 10 bases line up with TRBD1. V was pared by 7 bases and J by 5 bases, with 11 bases of the junction left unmatched. This CDR3 contains 15 residues. Germline loops: CDR1 MDHEN, CDR2 SYDVKM.

Ten or more counts support this clonotype. The chain is built from TRBV18 and TRBJ1-5, with D maybe TRBD1 (6 bases). In germline, CDR1 is KGHSH, CDR2 LQKENI. CDR3 size: 13 residues. Trimming shortened V by 3 bases and J by 7 bases, and 10 bases separated the two germline ends. CDR3 sequence: CASSPGGGQPQHF. The CDR3 DNA is TGTGCCAGCTCACCTGGGGGGGGCCAGCCCCAGCATTTT. Full variable domain (remainder filled in from reference TRBV18 and TRBJ1-5): NAGVMQNPRHLVRRRGQEARLRCSPMKGHSHVYWYRQLPEEGLKFMVYLQKENIIDESGMPKERFSAEFPKEGPSILRIQQVVRGDSAAYFCASSPGGGQPQHFGDGTRLSIL.

This clonotype was counted only a few times. The chain joins TRBV15 to TRBJ2-3; TRBD2 matches at 12 bases. Germline V gene data show CDR1 as LNHNV and CDR2 as YYDKDF (reference sequence). V gave up 8 bases and J gave up 0 bases; unmatched junction bases: 3. This CDR3 has 15 residues. CDR3 bases: TGTGCCACCCTAGGGACTAGCGGGAGCACAGATACGCAGTATTTT. This codes for CATLGTSGSTDTQYF. Using reference TRBV15 and TRBJ2-3 for the parts outside the CDR3, the full variable domain is DAMVIQNPRYQVTQFGKPVTLSCSQTLNHNVMYWYQQKSSQAPKLLFHYYDKDFNNEADTPDNFQSRRPNTSFCFLDIRSPGLGDTAMYLCATLGTSGSTDTQYFGPGTRLTVL.

This rearrangement joins TRBV11-2 to TRBJ2-7; D unresolved. The CDR3 extends over 15 amino acids. Germline loops: CDR1 SGHAT, CDR2 FQNNGV. Trimming left V 1 base short and J 1 base short, with 11 bases between. CDR3 coding DNA: TGTGCCAGCAGCTTAGGCAGCCTCGGTTCCTACGAGCAGTACTTC. It yields the protein CASSLGSLGSYEQYF.

This clonotype was recorded at least ten times. The V gene is TRBV20-1, the J gene TRBJ2-1, with 8 bases matching TRBD2. V lost 2 bases and J lost 4; bases outside the gene matches: 7. The CDR3 spans 15 residues. From germline, CDR1 is DFQATT and CDR2 SNEGSKA (reference sequence). The CDR3 reads CSARKREREYNEQFF. CDR3 nucleotides: TGCAGTGCTAGAAAGCGGGAGAGGGAATACAATGAGCAGTTCTTC.

The J gene is TRBJ2-2, the V gene TRBV12-3 or TRBV12-4; tentatively, D is TRBD2 (6 bases). The CDR3 sequence is 15 residues long. Trimming removed 3 bases at V and 3 bases at J, with 11 bases between. The CDR3 sequence is CASSFFREDTGELFF. Here the CDR3 DNA reads TGTGCCAGCAGTTTCTTCAGGGAGGACACCGGGGAGCTGTTTTTT.

This clonotype was seen a few times. The genes are TRBV6-1 and TRBJ1-5, with TRBD1 matching over 10 bases. The J segment lost 5 bases and the V segment lost 6 bases, leaving 13 bases of the junction unmatched. In germline, CDR1 is MNHNS, CDR2 SASEGT. The CDR3 runs 17 residues. The CDR3 coding sequence is TGTGCCAGCAGCCACACAAGGGACAGGGGTGTTCATCAGCCCCAGCATTTT. Its protein is CASSHTRDRGVHQPQHF.

The chain recombines TRBV20-1 with TRBJ2-7, with D perhaps matching TRBD1 or TRBD2 (5 bases each). In germline, CDR1 is DFQATT, CDR2 SNEGSKA (reference sequence). The CDR3 length is 15 residues. Trimming cost V 0 bases and J 0 bases, with 12 bases left between them. The CDR3 protein is CSARDRGESSYEQYF. CDR3 in DNA: TGCAGTGCTAGAGATCGGGGCGAAAGCTCCTACGAGCAGTACTTC.

The chain has TRBV18 and TRBJ2-2; 8 nucleotides agree with TRBD1. Trimming at V came to 6 bases and at J to 1 base, leaving 10 bases not matched to a gene. The length of the CDR3 is 17 residues. Germline CDR1 and CDR2: KGHSH and LQKENI. In DNA form, the CDR3 reads TGTGCCAGCTCCCTTCTTCCGGGACAGGTGAACACCGGGGAGCTGTTTTTT. Amino acids: CASSLLPGQVNTGELFF.

This clonotype has a count of ten or more. The rearrangement joins TRBV12-3 or TRBV12-4 to TRBJ2-1; 7 bases are a match to TRBD1. This CDR3 is built from 14 residues. Losses at the gene ends were 2 bases for V and 8 bases for J; bases not matched to a gene: 6. The DNA for the CDR3 is TGTGCCAGCAGTTTATCTGACAGGGTCGATGAGCAGTTCTTC. Protein sequence: CASSLSDRVDEQFF.

The sample holds a few counts of this clonotype. The chain joins TRBV12-3 or TRBV12-4 to TRBJ2-7, with D possibly matching TRBD1 (6 bases). The CDR3 loop spans 16 amino acids. Trimming removed 1 base from V and 2 bases from J, with 15 bases in between. The CDR3 coding sequence is TGTGCCAGCAGTTTAGGCGCAGGGGTTTTGCCCTACGAGCAGTACTTC. Its translation: CASSLGAGVLPYEQYF.

This clonotype was found a few times. The V and J genes are TRBV4-3 and TRBJ1-4; TRBD1 matches 9 bases. The trim removed 0 bases at V and 8 bases at J, leaving 4 bases unmatched. The CDR3 covers 15 residues. The V gene's germline CDR1 is LGHNA and CDR2 YSLEER. The CDR3 protein is CASSQEGTGTEKLFF. DNA of the CDR3: TGCGCCAGCAGCCAAGAGGGGACAGGGACGGAAAAACTGTTTTTT.

This clonotype has only a few counts. The rearrangement uses TRBV24-1 and TRBJ1-2, with 7 bases fitting TRBD1. CDR1 is KGHDR, CDR2 SFDVKD, per germline. The CDR3 totals 14 residues. V was pared by 4 bases and J by 3 bases, with 4 bases of the junction left unmatched. The CDR3, as DNA: TGTGCCACCAGTGACGCCGGGACAGACTATGGCTACACCTTC. As protein: CATSDAGTDYGYTF.

This clonotype was detected a few times. The rearrangement joins TRBV10-3 to TRBJ2-2, with TRBD1 as a possible D gene (5 bases). The germline CDR1 and CDR2 sequences are ENHRY and SYGVKD. The CDR3 loop spans 14 amino acids. V lost 3 bases to trimming and J lost 8 bases, with 13 bases between them. CDR3 sequence (DNA): TGTGCCATCAGTGACATAAGGGGTGCAGGGGAGCTGTTTTTT. Its protein product is CAISDIRGAGELFF.

The rearrangement links TRBV5-1 to TRBJ2-7; D is undetermined. Germline CDR1 is SGHRS and CDR2 is YFSETQ. The germline V and J ends were trimmed by 4 bases and 3 bases, with 11 bases remaining between them. The CDR3 has 13 amino acids. CDR3 amino acids: CASSPPGHYEQYF. DNA of the CDR3: TGCGCCAGCAGCCCGCCCGGTCACTACGAGCAGTACTTC.

The genes are TRBV28 and TRBJ2-7; D unresolved. The CDR3 sequence is 13 residues long. V was clipped by 3 bases and J by 2 bases, with 8 bases between them. Germline loops: CDR1 MDHEN, CDR2 SYDVKM. As DNA, the CDR3 is TGTGCCAGCAGTTTTGTGCCCGCCTACGAGCAGTACTTC. Amino acid sequence: CASSFVPAYEQYF.